The clone carrying this T cell receptor (beta chain) was recorded once. The CDR3 consists of 13 residues. CDR1 SGHVS and CDR2 FNYEAQ come from the germline V gene. The germline V and J ends were trimmed by 6 bases and 9 bases, with 17 bases remaining between them. TCRdb's copy holds only in-frame clones and misses some; the assay was immunoSEQ multiplex PCR. The sample records about 1 million clones, roughly 80% being singletons. The data were taken from a study of shared clonotypes between healthy human individuals. The sequenced sample was memory CD4+ T cells sorted from blood. Specified subset: CD45RA-negative fraction. The chain recombines TRBV7-6 with TRBJ2-5; TRBD1 might be the D (5 bases). The TCR was taken from a man aged 18 to 30 in good health. The CDR3 DNA reads as TGTGCCAGCAGTTCCGTTCCAGGGTCGGCCCAGTACTTC. Translation: CASSSVPGSAQYF. The full variable domain, in which reference TRBV7-6 and TRBJ2-5 provide the parts outside the CDR3, is GAGVSQSPRYKVTKRGQDVALRCDPISGHVSLYWYRQALGQGPEFLTYFNYEAQQDKSGLPNDRFSAERPEGSISTLTIQRTEQRDSAMYRCASSSVPGSAQYFGPGTRLLVL.